These 18 T cell receptor beta chains came from one sample sequenced in a study of vaccination effects on CD4 cells after COVID-19. These receptors' antigens are unknown. Clones were sequenced by immunoSEQ multiplex PCR, and TCRdb holds only the in-frame ones, with some missing. Of about 31,000 clones listed, less than 80% are singletons. Viral peptide pool expansion of antigen-specific CD4+ T cells preceded sequencing in the ViraFEST assay. Subsequent to roughly 10 days of culture, CD4+ T cells were isolated. Either the mRNA-1273 or the BNT162b2 vaccine was given to participants as two doses. The sequences come from CD4+ T cells from PBMCs cultured with SARS-CoV-2 spike peptides, collected after COVID-19 vaccination. Receptors were obtained from a human donor who received a COVID-19 vaccine.

The chain uses TRBV5-1 and TRBJ2-3; 11 bases are shared with TRBD2. The germline CDR1 and CDR2 sequences are SGHRS and YFSETQ. This CDR3 spans 17 amino acids. Trimming took 3 bases from V and 2 from J; bases not matched to a gene: 8. The CDR3 spells CASSYRGTSGFTDTQYF. For the CDR3, the DNA is TGCGCCAGCAGCTACAGAGGGACTAGCGGTTTCACAGATACGCAGTATTTT.

CDR3 DNA sequence: TGTGCCACCAGCAGAGAGTCCCTAGCGCTTCAAGAGACCCAGTACTTC. This translates into CATSRESLALQETQYF. V and J are TRBV15 and TRBJ2-5; TRBD2 might be the D (6 bases). CDR1 and CDR2 (germline): LNHNV, YYDKDF (reference sequence). The V end lost 0 bases, the J end lost 2 bases, and 13 bases lay between the germline ends. The CDR3 has 16 amino acids.

This chain uses TRBV19 with TRBJ2-2, with D perhaps TRBD2 (6 bases). The CDR3 loop spans 15 amino acids. Trimming stripped 6 bases from V and 0 bases from J, with 11 bases between. The germline CDR1 and CDR2 sequences are LNHDA and SQIVND (reference sequence). The CDR3 loop is CASSGSPANTGELFF. The DNA of the CDR3 is TGTGCCAGTAGCGGGAGCCCCGCGAACACCGGGGAGCTGTTTTTT.

The genes are TRBV6-5 and TRBJ2-7, with D perhaps TRBD2 (7 bases). Per germline, CDR1 MNHEY and CDR2 SVGAGI. There are 14 residues in the CDR3. The V and J ends lost 10 bases and 1 base respectively, with 17 bases between them. CDR3 region: CATRRGQVSYEQYF. In DNA, the CDR3 is TGTGCCACCAGGCGGGGGCAGGTATCCTACGAGCAGTACTTC.

The V call is TRBV5-6, the J call TRBJ1-5; TRBD1 matches at 7 bases. Losses at the gene ends were 4 bases for V and 1 base for J; bases not matched to a gene: 5. The CDR3 runs to 15 residues. Germline-derived CDR1 and CDR2 are SGHDT and YYEEEE. The CDR3 reads CASSVDRESNQPQHF. CDR3 sequence (DNA): TGTGCCAGCAGCGTCGACAGGGAGAGCAATCAGCCCCAGCATTTT.

This clone was detected many times. The rearrangement links TRBV6-5 to TRBJ1-1, with TRBD1 matching over 7 bases. This CDR3 comprises 14 residues. V lost 5 bases and J lost 1; bases outside the gene matches: 4. Germline V gene data show CDR1 as MNHEY and CDR2 as SVGAGI. CDR3 amino acids: CASSTGTENTEAFF. The CDR3, as DNA: TGTGCCAGCAGTACTGGGACAGAGAACACTGAAGCTTTCTTT.

J is TRBJ1-1 and V is TRBV5-1; the match to TRBD1 covers 9 bases. The ends lost 0 bases at V and 2 bases at J; junction bases unmatched: 11. CDR3 length: 18 amino acids. Germline V gene lookup returns CDR1 SGHRS and CDR2 YFSETQ. The CDR3 loop is CASSLGLGQGIRNTEAFF. The CDR3 region has the DNA TGCGCCAGCAGCTTGGGACTAGGACAGGGGATCCGTAACACTGAAGCTTTCTTT.

The chain couples TRBV7-2 to TRBJ2-5; 9 positions agree with TRBD1. The CDR3 extends over 14 amino acids. The V segment lost 5 bases and the J segment 9 bases; nucleotides outside the gene matches: 10. Germline V gene lookup returns CDR1 SGHTA and CDR2 FQGNSA. In DNA form, the CDR3 reads TGTGCCAGCAGCCATGGACAGGGGAAAGGTGCCCAGTACTTC. This translates into CASSHGQGKGAQYF.

This clone was seen a handful of times. This chain joins TRBV27 and TRBJ1-2; TRBD1 might be the D (6 bases). The CDR3 consists of 17 residues. Germline V gives CDR1 MNHEY, CDR2 SMNVEV (reference sequence). The ends were cut back, 6 bases at V and 0 bases at J, with 20 bases in the middle. The CDR3 coding sequence is TGTGCCAGCAGCCCCCGAGGGGGAGGGGGAGCTAACTATGGCTACACCTTC. Its translation: CASSPRGGGGANYGYTF.

V usage is TRBV7-2 and J usage is TRBJ1-1; 7 nucleotides match TRBD1. Germline V lookup: CDR1 SGHTA, CDR2 FQGNSA. With 1 base clipped from V and 7 bases from J, the junction kept 9 bases outside the gene matches. The CDR3 has 15 residues. The CDR3 DNA reads as TGTGCCAGCAGCTTAGTGGGTACAGGGGTGGGTGAAGCTTTCTTT. Protein sequence: CASSLVGTGVGEAFF.

This clone was picked up a small number of times. This CDR3 reads CASQENNQPQHF. The CDR3 bases are TGTGCCAGTCAGGAGAATAATCAGCCCCAGCATTTT. The chain combines TRBV6-6 with TRBJ1-5; D unclear. Looked up from germline, CDR1 is MNHNY and CDR2 is SVGAGI (reference sequence). The CDR3 consists of 12 residues. V was shortened by 9 bases and J by 4 bases, with 10 bases between the two germline ends.

The gene calls are TRBV6-2 or TRBV6-3 and TRBJ2-4; TRBD2 matches at 9 bases. J gave up 7 bases and V 2 bases, and 12 bases lay outside the gene matches. CDR1 is MNHEY and CDR2 is SVGEGT in the germline V gene. The CDR3 contains 17 residues. The CDR3 spells CASSYPWSGGRANIQYF. In nucleotides, the CDR3 is TGTGCCAGCAGTTACCCTTGGAGCGGGGGGCGGGCCAACATTCAGTACTTC.

This chain connects TRBV4-1 to TRBJ2-7; 7 bases match TRBD2. CDR1 and CDR2 (germline): MGHRA, YSYEKL. This CDR3 comprises 18 residues. The V segment lost 5 bases and the J segment 5 bases; nucleotides outside the gene matches: 21. The CDR3 loop is CASSSNRPLLGGDDEQYF. For the CDR3, the DNA is TGCGCCAGCAGCTCTAACAGGCCGCTATTGGGGGGGGACGACGAGCAGTACTTC.

The chain links TRBV30 to TRBJ1-4; TRBD1 matches at 7 bases. The ends lost 6 bases at V and 1 base at J; junction bases unmatched: 2. The germline gives CDR1 GTSNPN, CDR2 SVGIG (reference sequence). CDR3 size: 13 residues. The CDR3 loop reads CACYRGTNEKLFF. The DNA of the CDR3 is TGTGCCTGCTACAGGGGAACTAATGAAAAACTGTTTTTT. Drawing the rest from reference TRBV30 and TRBJ1-4, the complete variable domain is SQTIHQWPATLVQPVGSPLSLECTVEGTSNPNLYWYRQAAGRGLQLLFYSVGIGQISSEVPQNLSASRPQDRQFILSSKKLLLSDSGFYLCACYRGTNEKLFFGSGTQLSVL.

This clone was counted a few times. The rearrangement joins TRBV15 to TRBJ2-2; D is undetermined. The V end lost 1 base, the J end lost 1 base, and 16 bases lay between the germline ends. Germline CDR1 and CDR2: LNHNV and YYDKDF (reference sequence). The CDR3 length is 18 residues. The CDR3 DNA sequence: TGTGCCACCAGCAGAGTTGGAGTTTTAGGAAAGAACACCGGGGAGCTGTTTTTT. Translation gives CATSRVGVLGKNTGELFF.

The rearrangement joins TRBV6-5 to TRBJ2-5, with 12 bases aligning to TRBD1. Germline CDR1 MNHEY, CDR2 SVGAGI. The CDR3 extends over 15 amino acids. Trimming at V came to 6 bases and at J to 6 bases, leaving 8 bases not matched to a gene. CDR3 nucleotides: TGTGCCAGCAGCCCCGGGACAGGGGGCACGAAGACCCAGTACTTC. It yields the protein CASSPGTGGTKTQYF.

The chain is built from TRBV7-2 and TRBJ2-5, with 11 bases that match TRBD1. Unmatched junction bases numbered 8, after V lost 1 base and J lost 7 bases. The CDR3 has 16 residues. The germline V gene encodes CDR1 SGHTA and CDR2 FQGNSA. For the CDR3, the DNA is TGTGCCAGCAGCTTAGGTTGGGGACAGGGGGTAGGGACCCAGTACTTC. It translates to CASSLGWGQGVGTQYF.

The chain links TRBV4-2 to TRBJ2-1; possible D gene TRBD2, 6 bases. This CDR3 region has 16 residues. The germline CDR1 and CDR2 sequences are LGHNA and YNFKEQ. Trimming took 4 bases from V and 8 from J, leaving 21 bases between them. The CDR3 bases are TGTGCCAGCAGCCGACACCGGGACTCCGATTTGTATGAGCAGTTCTTC. This codes for CASSRHRDSDLYEQFF.